The 18 T cell receptor beta chains listed next were all sequenced from one sample in a study of blood T cell repertoires in COVID-19. Data came from immunoSEQ multiplex PCR; TCRdb stores just in-frame clones and leaves some out. This table has approximately 100,000 clones, roughly nine tenths appearing once. The sample consisted of peripheral blood. The receptors come from a human donor in a cohort sampled during active COVID-19.

The V call is TRBV29-1, the J call TRBJ2-7, with TRBD2 matching over 8 bases. CDR3 length: 14 residues. Looked up from germline, CDR1 is SQVTM and CDR2 is ANQGSEA. Trimming at V came to 6 bases and at J to 7 bases, leaving 14 bases not matched to a gene. The CDR3: CSVRGGRSLSEQYF. CDR3 DNA sequence: TGCAGCGTCCGGGGGGGGAGGTCCTTGAGTGAGCAGTACTTC.

The genes are TRBV5-1 and TRBJ1-3; TRBD1 matches 7 bases. The J segment lost 0 bases and the V segment lost 0 bases, leaving 9 bases of the junction unmatched. The V gene's germline CDR1 is SGHRS and CDR2 YFSETQ. CDR3 length equals 18 residues. CDR3 protein: CASSLAQPRDSSGNTIYF. For the CDR3, the DNA is TGCGCCAGCAGCTTGGCTCAACCCCGGGACAGCTCTGGAAACACCATATATTTT. The variable domain in full, completed from reference TRBV5-1 and TRBJ1-3, reads KAGVTQTPRYLIKTRGQQVTLSCSPISGHRSVSWYQQTPGQGLQFLFEYFSETQRNKGNFPGRFSGRQFSNSRSEMNVSTLELGDSALYLCASSLAQPRDSSGNTIYFGEGSWLTVV.

The chain is built from TRBV12-5 and TRBJ1-4; possible D gene TRBD1, 6 bases. Between the trimmed V and J ends, which lost 0 bases and 10 bases, there was a span of 15 bases. CDR1 is LGHNT and CDR2 is FRNRAP in the germline V gene. The CDR3 contains 15 residues. CDR3 bases: TGTGCTAGTGGTTTGGTACTTGGACAGCGGATAAAACTGTTTTTT. Amino acids: CASGLVLGQRIKLFF.

The V gene is TRBV23-1, the J gene TRBJ1-1; a possible D gene is TRBD1 (6 bases). TRBV23-1 is classed as an ORF, of uncertain function. V lost 3 bases to trimming and J lost 0 bases, with 11 bases between them. This CDR3 region has 15 residues. CDR3 amino acids: CASSQGATMNTEAFF. CDR3 nucleotide sequence: TGCGCCAGCAGTCAGGGGGCTACAATGAACACTGAAGCTTTCTTT.

This chain joins TRBV11-3 and TRBJ2-7; 10 bases are a match to TRBD2. Unmatched junction bases numbered 7, after V lost 5 bases and J lost 3 bases. Germline loops: CDR1 SGHNT, CDR2 YENEEA. CDR3 size: 15 residues. The CDR3 DNA is TGTGCCAGCAGCCTGGTAGCGGGGGGTTACTACGAGCAGTACTTC. It specifies CASSLVAGGYYEQYF. The whole variable domain, filled in from reference TRBV11-3 and TRBJ2-7, reads EAGVVQSPRYKIIEKKQPVAFWCNPISGHNTLYWYLQNLGQGPELLIRYENEEAVDDSQLPKDRFSAERLKGVDSTLKIQPAELGDSAVYLCASSLVAGGYYEQYFGPGTRLTVT.

The chain couples TRBV25-1 to TRBJ2-1; TRBD2 matches 9 bases. This CDR3 contains 16 residues. V gave up 2 bases and J gave up 2 bases; unmatched junction bases: 4. Germline V gives CDR1 MGHDK, CDR2 SYGVNS. The CDR3 DNA follows: TGTGCCAGCAGTGAAGAAGCGGGAGGCCCCTACAATGAGCAGTTCTTC. It translates to CASSEEAGGPYNEQFF.

The chain carries TRBV2 and TRBJ2-4, with D possibly TRBD2 on 5 matching bases. Per germline, CDR1 SNHLY and CDR2 FYNNEI. V lost 0 bases, J lost 0 bases, and 6 bases lay in between. This CDR3 is built from 15 residues. The CDR3 loop is CASSEARVAKNIQYF. The CDR3 DNA reads as TGTGCCAGCAGTGAAGCGAGGGTAGCCAAAAACATTCAGTACTTC.

CDR3 loop: CATREKGGSSEQYF. The CDR3 bases are TGTGCCACCAGGGAGAAGGGCGGGAGCTCCGAGCAGTACTTC. The V gene is TRBV3-1 (or the pseudogene TRBV3-2), the J gene TRBJ2-7; 7 bases are shared with TRBD2. Germline lookup yields CDR1 LGHDT and CDR2 YNNKEL (reference sequence). The junction had 15 bases not matched to a gene; V was cut back by 10 bases and J by 6 bases. CDR3 length equals 14 residues.

The V and J genes are TRBV2 and TRBJ2-2, with D uncertain. Deletions cut 6 bases from V and 1 base from J, with 9 bases between. The germline gives CDR1 SNHLY, CDR2 FYNNEI. The CDR3 is made up of 14 amino acids. The CDR3 protein is CASRLLQNTGELFF. As DNA, the CDR3 is TGTGCCAGCAGACTATTACAGAACACCGGGGAGCTGTTTTTT.

This chain joins TRBV9 and TRBJ2-3; weak D call: TRBD2 (5 bases). V shed 1 base and J shed 4 bases, with 10 bases lying between them. The germline V gene encodes CDR1 SGDLS and CDR2 YYNGEE. This CDR3 spans 14 amino acids. The chain's CDR3 is CASSVSGKADTQYF. DNA of the CDR3: TGTGCCAGCAGCGTATCCGGGAAGGCAGATACGCAGTATTTT.

The chain combines TRBV19 with TRBJ1-5; D unresolved. Germline V gene lookup returns CDR1 LNHDA and CDR2 SQIVND (reference sequence). Between the trimmed V and J ends, which lost 3 bases and 3 bases, there was a span of 9 bases. The CDR3 is 14 residues long. CDR3 nucleotides: TGTGCCAGTAGTATTCCTCGGGTCAATCAGCCCCAGCATTTT. Protein sequence: CASSIPRVNQPQHF.

V is TRBV9 and J is TRBJ2-3, with 10 bases identical to TRBD1. With 3 bases clipped from V and 6 bases from J, the junction kept 7 bases outside the gene matches. The length of the CDR3 is 15 residues. CDR1 is SGDLS, CDR2 YYNGEE, per germline. DNA for the CDR3: TGTGCCAGCAGCGGGGACAGGGGCCGCGAGGATACGCAGTATTTT. Its translation is CASSGDRGREDTQYF.

The CDR3 region is CASFEGRATEAFF. CDR3 sequence (DNA): TGTGCCAGCTTCGAGGGGAGGGCCACTGAAGCTTTCTTT. The J gene is TRBJ1-1, the V gene TRBV6-5, with D perhaps matching TRBD1 (5 bases). This CDR3 region has 13 residues. V lost 8 bases, J lost 4 bases, and 14 bases lay in between. Germline V lookup: CDR1 MNHEY, CDR2 SVGAGI.

Concerning this clone: Other DNA sequences in this sample translate to the same CDR3. V is TRBV7-8 and J is TRBJ2-3; D not certain. Trimming shortened V by 5 bases and J by 5 bases, and 11 bases separated the two germline ends. In germline, CDR1 is SGHVS, CDR2 FQNEAQ. The CDR3 covers 13 residues. CDR3 residues: CASSPRSGDTQYF. For the CDR3, the DNA is TGTGCCAGCAGCCCGAGGTCCGGAGATACGCAGTATTTT.

The chain is built from TRBV6-5 and TRBJ1-1, with 8 bases aligning to TRBD1. Unmatched junction bases numbered 5, after V lost 5 bases and J lost 0 bases. CDR1 is MNHEY and CDR2 is SVGAGI in the germline V gene. CDR3 length: 15 amino acids. The CDR3 protein is CASSTRTGLNTEAFF. CDR3 DNA: TGTGCCAGCAGTACCCGGACAGGGCTGAACACTGAAGCTTTCTTT.

V is TRBV28 and J is TRBJ1-6; D gene ambiguous. Trimming left V 6 bases short and J 9 bases short, with 15 bases between. The CDR3 sequence is 14 residues long. Germline CDR1 is MDHEN and CDR2 is SYDVKM. CDR3: CASRGSSGTSPLHF. Here the CDR3 DNA reads TGTGCCAGCAGGGGCTCCAGTGGAACTTCACCCCTCCACTTT.

V is TRBV7-8 and J is TRBJ2-1, with unresolved D. The germline V and J ends were trimmed by 3 bases and 10 bases, with 19 bases remaining between them. Germline values: CDR1 SGHVS, CDR2 FQNEAQ. CDR3 length: 15 amino acids. CDR3 sequence reads: CASSFHRLNWAEQFF. CDR3 in DNA: TGTGCCAGCAGCTTCCATCGTCTTAATTGGGCAGAGCAGTTCTTC.

The chain has TRBV7-2 and TRBJ2-4; D remains unclear. The V gene lost 2 bases and the J gene lost 2 bases, with 13 bases spanning the gap. Germline CDR1 is SGHTA and CDR2 is FQGNSA. The CDR3 spans 16 residues. CDR3: CASSLLRVVSKNIQYF. The CDR3 DNA follows: TGTGCCAGCAGCTTATTACGGGTCGTGTCCAAAAACATTCAGTACTTC.